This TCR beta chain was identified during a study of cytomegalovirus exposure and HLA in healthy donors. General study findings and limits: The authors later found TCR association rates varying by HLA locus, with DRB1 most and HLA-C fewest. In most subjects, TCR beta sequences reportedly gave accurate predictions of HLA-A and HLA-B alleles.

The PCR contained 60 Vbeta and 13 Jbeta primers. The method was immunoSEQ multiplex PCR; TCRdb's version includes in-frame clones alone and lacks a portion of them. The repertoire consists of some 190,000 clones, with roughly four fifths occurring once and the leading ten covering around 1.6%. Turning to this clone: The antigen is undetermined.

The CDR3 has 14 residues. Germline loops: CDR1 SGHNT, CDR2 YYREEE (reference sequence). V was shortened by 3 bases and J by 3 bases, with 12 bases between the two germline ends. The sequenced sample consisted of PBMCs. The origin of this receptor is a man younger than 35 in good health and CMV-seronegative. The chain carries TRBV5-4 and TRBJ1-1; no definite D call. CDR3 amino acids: CASSSSLTDTEAFF. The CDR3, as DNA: TGTGCCAGCAGCTCGAGTTTAACGGACACTGAAGCTTTCTTT.